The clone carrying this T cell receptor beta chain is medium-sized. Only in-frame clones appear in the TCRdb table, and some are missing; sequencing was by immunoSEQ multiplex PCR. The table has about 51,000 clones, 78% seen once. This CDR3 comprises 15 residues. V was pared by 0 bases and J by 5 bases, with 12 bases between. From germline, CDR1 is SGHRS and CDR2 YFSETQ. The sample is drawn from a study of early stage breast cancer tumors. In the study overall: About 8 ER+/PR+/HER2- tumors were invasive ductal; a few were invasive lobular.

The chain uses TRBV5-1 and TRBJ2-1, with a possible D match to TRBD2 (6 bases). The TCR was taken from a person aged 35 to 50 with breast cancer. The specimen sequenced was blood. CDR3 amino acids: CASSLVREANNEQFF. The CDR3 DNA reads TGCGCCAGCAGCTTGGTGAGGGAGGCCAACAATGAGCAGTTCTTC.